The present T cell receptor (beta chain) was sequenced within a study of patients and donors after allogeneic stem cell transplantation. TCRdb itself ran the RT-PCR reads through MiXCR, one entry per CDR3 protein. The sample consists of a few hundred thousand distinct CDR3 sequences, more than 35% of them appearing once. The trim removed 6 bases at V and 10 bases at J, leaving 9 bases unmatched. The CDR3 is 14 amino acids. The specimen was blood, either unsorted or a sorted T cell fraction (not recorded which). This TCR derives from a human donor who was either an allogeneic HSCT recipient or a stem cell or donor lymphocyte infusion donor (not recorded which). It is not recorded whose cells these are; they may come from a transplant donor. The rearrangement uses TRBV12-3 or TRBV12-4 and TRBJ2-1; TRBD2 aligns across 10 bases. CDR3: CASRSSGGRTEQFF. The CDR3 DNA sequence: TGTGCCAGCAGATCTAGCGGGGGCAGAACAGAGCAGTTCTTC.